This TCR beta chain was identified in a study of metastatic and nonmetastatic thyroid tumors. Using MiXCR, TCRdb re-called clones from the PCR reads. The sample consists of 20,000 to 30,000 clones, approximately 12% of them appearing once. The CDR3 has 15 residues. V shed 0 bases and J shed 2 bases, with 12 bases lying between them. CDR1 and CDR2 from the germline V gene are DFQATT and SNEGSKA (reference sequence). No patient received treatment before thyroid surgery. This clone is medium-sized. This chain connects TRBV20-1 to TRBJ2-3; D possibly corresponds to TRBD1 (6 bases). The sample consisted of blood. The TCR originated in a female donor with papillary thyroid cancer or a benign thyroid nodule (not recorded which). Some clones in this sample may be carry-over from other donors' samples. CDR3 DNA sequence: TGCAGTGCTAGAGATCCTTACAGGGACACAGATACGCAGTATTTT. Its protein is CSARDPYRDTDTQYF.